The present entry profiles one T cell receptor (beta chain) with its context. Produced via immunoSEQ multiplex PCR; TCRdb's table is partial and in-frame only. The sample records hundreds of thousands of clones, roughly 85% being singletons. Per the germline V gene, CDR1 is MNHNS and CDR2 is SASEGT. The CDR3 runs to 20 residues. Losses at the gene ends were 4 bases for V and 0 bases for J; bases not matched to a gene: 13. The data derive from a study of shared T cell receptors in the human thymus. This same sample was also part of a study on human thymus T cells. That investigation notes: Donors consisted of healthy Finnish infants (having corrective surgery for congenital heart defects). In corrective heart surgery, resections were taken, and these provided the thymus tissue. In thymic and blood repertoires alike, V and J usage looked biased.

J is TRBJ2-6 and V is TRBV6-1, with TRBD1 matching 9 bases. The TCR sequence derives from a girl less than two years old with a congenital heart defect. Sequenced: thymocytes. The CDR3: CASSAEAGQGPPSGANVLTF. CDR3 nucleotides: TGTGCCAGCAGTGCTGAGGCGGGACAGGGACCACCCTCTGGGGCCAACGTCCTGACTTTC.